What follows are 16 T cell receptor beta chains derived from one specimen sequenced in a study of T-cell memory formation after mild COVID-19. Each CDR3 protein gets one entry after TCRdb re-called the 5' RACE reads with MiXCR. The table has over 120,000 distinct CDR3 sequences, under 7% seen once. Material for sequencing was PBMCs or a T cell subset sorted from them (not recorded which). The receptors were gathered from an adult woman who had mild COVID-19 (a few samples of this study predate the infection). Cell type and time point are not known.

This clonotype appeared many times. This chain links TRBV5-6 with TRBJ1-1, with D tentatively TRBD1 (5 bases). Germline assignment: CDR1 SGHDT and CDR2 YYEEEE. V was trimmed by 4 bases and J by 4 bases, leaving 8 bases between them. CDR3 length: 12 amino acids. The CDR3 spells CASSRQRTEAFF. The CDR3 DNA reads as TGTGCCAGCAGCCGACAGCGCACTGAAGCTTTCTTT.

This clonotype was recorded at least ten times. CDR3 in amino acids: CASSSFGRGPNEQFF. The CDR3 DNA is TGTGCCAGCAGCTCCTTTGGTCGGGGCCCAAATGAGCAGTTCTTC. The chain employs TRBV7-9 and TRBJ2-1; D may correspond to TRBD1 or TRBD2 (5 bases each). This CDR3 has 15 amino acids. From germline, CDR1 is SEHNR and CDR2 FQNEAQ (reference sequence). V lost 4 bases, J lost 7 bases, and 17 bases lay in between.

This clonotype has more than one count but fewer than ten. The gene calls are TRBV6-6 and TRBJ2-5; perhaps TRBD2 as D (6 bases). Germline assignment: CDR1 MNHNY and CDR2 SVGAGI (reference sequence). V shed 6 bases and J shed 2 bases, with 16 bases lying between them. CDR3 size: 15 residues. The DNA for the CDR3 is TGTGCCAGCAGCTTGACCCGGGGGTTGCAAGAGACCCAGTACTTC. Translating it yields CASSLTRGLQETQYF.

This clonotype was seen only a few times. The chain combines TRBV7-2 with TRBJ1-3, with 12 bases identical to TRBD1. Germline CDR1 reads SGHTA; CDR2 reads FQGNSA. The CDR3 covers 16 residues. The V segment lost 1 base and the J segment 7 bases; nucleotides outside the gene matches: 5. The CDR3 protein is CASSLVGTGGMNTIYF. The CDR3 DNA follows: TGTGCCAGCAGCTTAGTTGGGACAGGGGGCATGAACACCATATATTTT.

The chain has TRBV29-1 and TRBJ1-1, with D hard to call. Between the trimmed V and J ends, which lost 7 bases and 1 base, there was a span of 7 bases. Germline lookup yields CDR1 SQVTM and CDR2 ANQGSEA. This CDR3 has 11 amino acids. The CDR3 sequence is CSGTENTEAFF. Written as DNA, the CDR3 is TGCAGCGGAACAGAGAACACTGAAGCTTTCTTT. Complete variable domain (other parts from reference TRBV29-1 and TRBJ1-1): SAVISQKPSRDICQRGTSLTIQCQVDSQVTMMFWYRQQPGQSLTLIATANQGSEATYESGFVIDKFPISRPNLTFSTLTVSNMSPEDSSIYLCSGTENTEAFFGQGTRLTVV.

This clonotype was detected a few times. This chain uses TRBV5-1 with TRBJ1-1; TRBD1 matches 9 bases. CDR1 SGHRS and CDR2 YFSETQ come from the germline V gene. The junction had 14 bases not matched to a gene; V was cut back by 3 bases and J by 5 bases. The CDR3 spans 17 residues. Here the CDR3 reads CASSSRDRVTRGTEAFF. The DNA for the CDR3 is TGCGCCAGCAGCTCCCGGGACAGGGTCACGCGGGGGACTGAAGCTTTCTTT.

The chain carries TRBV19 and TRBJ2-7; TRBD2 aligns across 7 bases. In germline, CDR1 is LNHDA, CDR2 SQIVND (reference sequence). The CDR3 is 15 amino acids. The trim removed 5 bases at V and 2 bases at J, leaving 9 bases unmatched. As DNA, the CDR3 is TGTGCCAGTAGTCGCGGGAGAGAGTCCACCTACGAGCAGTACTTC. Translated: CASSRGRESTYEQYF. Supplemented by reference TRBV19 and TRBJ2-7, the full variable domain reads DGGITQSPKYLFRKEGQNVTLSCEQNLNHDAMYWYRQDPGQGLRLIYYSQIVNDFQKGDIAEGYSVSREKKESFPLTVTSAQKNPTAFYLCASSRGRESTYEQYFGPGTRLTVT.

This clonotype was seen a handful of times. The rearrangement links TRBV10-3 to TRBJ1-1; maybe TRBD1 (5 bases). CDR3 length: 14 residues. Looked up from germline, CDR1 is ENHRY and CDR2 is SYGVKD. Trimming cost V 7 bases and J 2 bases, with 14 bases left between them. The CDR3 spells CAIMRRGPNTEAFF. Written as DNA, the CDR3 is TGTGCCATCATGAGGAGGGGCCCTAACACTGAAGCTTTCTTT.

This chain links TRBV7-2 with TRBJ2-7; D tentatively reads TRBD1 or TRBD2 (7 bases each). The CDR3 totals 14 residues. V shed 4 bases and J shed 4 bases, with 14 bases lying between them. Germline V gene sequence: CDR1 SGHTA, CDR2 FQGNSA. Here the CDR3 DNA reads TGTGCCAGCAGCTCAGGGGGGGTTTTTTACGAGCAGTACTTC. Amino acid sequence: CASSSGGVFYEQYF.

This sequence joins TRBV30 and TRBJ2-3; D is unclear. Germline CDR1 reads GTSNPN; CDR2 reads SVGIG (reference sequence). With 8 bases removed from V and 0 bases from J, the gap between germline ends came to 12 bases. The CDR3 is 13 residues long. The CDR3 protein is CALVRQSTDTQYF. In DNA, the CDR3 is TGTGCCCTGGTCCGGCAGAGCACAGATACGCAGTATTTT.

This clonotype was seen repeatedly, ten times or more. CDR3 DNA sequence: TGTGCCAGCAGGTCGACAGGGGGCTATGGCTACACCTTC. Protein product: CASRSTGGYGYTF. V gene TRBV6-1 combines with J gene TRBJ1-2; 9 bases are shared with TRBD1. From germline, CDR1 is MNHNS and CDR2 SASEGT. CDR3 length: 13 amino acids. V was pared by 6 bases and J by 4 bases, with 3 bases of the junction left unmatched.

In this sample, this clonotype turned up many times. The chain joins TRBV7-9 to TRBJ2-6, with D possibly being TRBD1 (5 bases). V was shortened by 5 bases and J by 2 bases, with 10 bases between the two germline ends. The CDR3 sequence is 15 residues long. Germline-derived CDR1 and CDR2 are SEHNR and FQNEAQ (reference sequence). For the CDR3, the DNA is TGTGCCAGCAGCCTTGGGGCTGCTGGGGCCAACGTCCTGACTTTC. Amino acids: CASSLGAAGANVLTF. Full variable domain (outside the CDR3, taken from reference TRBV7-9 and TRBJ2-6): DTGVSQNPRHKITKRGQNVTFRCDPISEHNRLYWYRQTLGQGPEFLTYFQNEAQLEKSRLLSDRFSAERPKGSFSTLEIQRTEQGDSAMYLCASSLGAAGANVLTFGAGSRLTVL.

This clonotype was observed a few times. The V call is TRBV5-1, the J call TRBJ1-2; 8 bases line up with TRBD1. This CDR3 comprises 15 residues. The trim removed 2 bases at V and 5 bases at J, leaving 8 bases unmatched. The germline CDR1 and CDR2 sequences are SGHRS and YFSETQ. CDR3 in DNA: TGCGCCAGCAGCTTTTCAGGGGGCGGTTCATATGGCTACACCTTC. It translates to CASSFSGGGSYGYTF.

V gene TRBV30 combines with J gene TRBJ2-5; the D is unclear. The CDR3 length is 12 residues. Trimming removed 3 bases at V and 4 bases at J, with 9 bases between. Germline V CDR1 and CDR2: GTSNPN, SVGIG (reference sequence). Here the CDR3 DNA reads TGTGCCTGGAGGCCCAAGGGAGAGACCCAGTACTTC. Translation gives CAWRPKGETQYF.

This clonotype was found many times. The V gene is TRBV20-1, the J gene TRBJ1-5; tentative D call: TRBD1 (6 bases). Trimming shortened V by 6 bases and J by 4 bases, and 10 bases separated the two germline ends. Germline values: CDR1 DFQATT, CDR2 SNEGSKA (reference sequence). The CDR3 runs 12 residues. The CDR3 reads CSAKTGNQPQHF. The CDR3 bases are TGCAGTGCCAAGACAGGAAATCAGCCCCAGCATTTT.

Many counts were recorded for this clonotype. The rearrangement joins TRBV20-1 to TRBJ1-1; D is uncertain. V lost 5 bases to trimming and J lost 3 bases, with 13 bases between them. This CDR3 has 13 amino acids. Germline V lookup: CDR1 DFQATT, CDR2 SNEGSKA (reference sequence). CDR3 protein: CSAPNPEDTEAFF. DNA for the CDR3: TGCAGTGCTCCAAACCCCGAGGACACTGAAGCTTTCTTT.